This T cell receptor beta chain originates from a study of beta chain features in type 1 diabetes. The germline CDR1 and CDR2 sequences are SGHRS and YFSETQ. This CDR3 contains 14 residues. V dropped 6 bases and J dropped 0 bases, with 10 bases sitting between them. The study reverse transcribed the entire isolated RNA, so it sequenced expressed TCRB transcripts. TCRdb's table, derived via immunoSEQ multiplex PCR, lists solely in-frame clones and lacks some. Among 810,000 or so clones listed, about a sixth were seen once. Notes on the study in general: There was a moderate but significant shortening of TCRB CDR3s in all four CD4+ subsets of Type 1 diabetes patients.

One heparinised draw of blood, averaging approximately 110 mL, came from each donor. Each sorted population was over 95% pure. This clone was recorded a few times. Its antigen is unidentified. The sequenced sample was naive CD4+ T cells from blood. The chain uses TRBV5-1 and TRBJ1-3; the D is unclear. This receptor was taken from a woman between 18 and 29 years old in good health. The CDR3 DNA is TGCGCCAGCAATAAAGGAGACTCTGGAAACACCATATATTTT. It codes for CASNKGDSGNTIYF.